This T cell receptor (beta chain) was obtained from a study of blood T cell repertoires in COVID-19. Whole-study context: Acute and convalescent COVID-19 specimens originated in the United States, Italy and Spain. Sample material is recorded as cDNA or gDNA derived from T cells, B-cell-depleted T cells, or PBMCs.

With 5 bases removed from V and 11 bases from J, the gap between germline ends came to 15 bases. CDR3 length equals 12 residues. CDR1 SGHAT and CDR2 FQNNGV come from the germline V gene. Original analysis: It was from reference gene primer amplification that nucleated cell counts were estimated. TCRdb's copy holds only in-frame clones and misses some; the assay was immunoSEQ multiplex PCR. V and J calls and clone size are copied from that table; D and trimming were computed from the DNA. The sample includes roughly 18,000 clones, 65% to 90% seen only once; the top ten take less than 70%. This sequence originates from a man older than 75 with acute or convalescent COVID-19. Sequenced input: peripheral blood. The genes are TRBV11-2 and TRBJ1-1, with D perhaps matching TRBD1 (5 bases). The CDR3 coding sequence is TGTGCCAGCAGCCCAGGGCGGTGGGTGGCTTTCTTT. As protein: CASSPGRWVAFF.